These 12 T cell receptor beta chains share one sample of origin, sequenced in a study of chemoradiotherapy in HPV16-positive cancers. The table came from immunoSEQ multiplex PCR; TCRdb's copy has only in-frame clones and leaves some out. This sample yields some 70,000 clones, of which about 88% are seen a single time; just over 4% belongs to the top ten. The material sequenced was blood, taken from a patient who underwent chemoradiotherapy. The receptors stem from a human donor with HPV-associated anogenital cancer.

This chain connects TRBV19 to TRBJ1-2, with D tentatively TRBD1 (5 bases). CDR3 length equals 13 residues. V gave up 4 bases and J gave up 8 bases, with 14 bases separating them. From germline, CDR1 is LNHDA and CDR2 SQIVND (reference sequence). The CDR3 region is CASSTAGYVGYTF. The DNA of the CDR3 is TGTGCCAGTAGTACGGCAGGGTACGTGGGCTACACCTTC.

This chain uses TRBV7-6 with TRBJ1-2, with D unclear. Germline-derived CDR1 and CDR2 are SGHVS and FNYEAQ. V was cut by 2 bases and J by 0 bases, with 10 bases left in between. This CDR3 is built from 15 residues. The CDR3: CASSLQTASNYGYTF. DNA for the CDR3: TGTGCCAGCAGCTTACAGACTGCCTCTAACTATGGCTACACCTTC.

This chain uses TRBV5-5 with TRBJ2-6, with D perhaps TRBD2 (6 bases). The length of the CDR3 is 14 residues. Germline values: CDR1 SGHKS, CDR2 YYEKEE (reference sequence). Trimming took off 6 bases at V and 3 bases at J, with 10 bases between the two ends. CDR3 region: CASNMGGGANVLTF. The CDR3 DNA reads TGTGCCAGCAATATGGGAGGTGGGGCCAACGTCCTGACTTTC.

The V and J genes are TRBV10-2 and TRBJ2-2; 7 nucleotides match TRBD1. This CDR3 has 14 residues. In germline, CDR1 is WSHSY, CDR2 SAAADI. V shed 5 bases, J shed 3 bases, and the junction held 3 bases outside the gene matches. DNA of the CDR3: TGCGCCAGCAGTACAGGGGTGGACACCGGGGAGCTGTTTTTT. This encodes CASSTGVDTGELFF.

The CDR3 nucleotides read TGTGCCAGCAGCGTAGCTTCGGACGGGGAGCTGTTTTTT. Its protein is CASSVASDGELFF. V is TRBV9 and J is TRBJ2-2; the D is unclear. The CDR3 sequence is 13 residues long. The germline CDR1 and CDR2 sequences are SGDLS and YYNGEE. V dropped 0 bases and J dropped 7 bases, with 7 bases sitting between them.

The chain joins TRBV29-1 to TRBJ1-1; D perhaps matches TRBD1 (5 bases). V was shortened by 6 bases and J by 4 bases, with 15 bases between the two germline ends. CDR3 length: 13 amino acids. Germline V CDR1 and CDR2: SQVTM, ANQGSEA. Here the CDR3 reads CSVSQGVGTEAFF. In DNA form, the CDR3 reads TGCAGCGTATCGCAGGGTGTAGGCACTGAAGCTTTCTTT.

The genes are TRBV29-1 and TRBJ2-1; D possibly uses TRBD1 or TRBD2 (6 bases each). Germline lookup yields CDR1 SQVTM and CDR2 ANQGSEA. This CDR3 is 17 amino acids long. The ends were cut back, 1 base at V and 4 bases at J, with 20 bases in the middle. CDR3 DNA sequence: TGCAGCGTTGAAGTGGACAGACCGGGACTGCCTTACAATGAGCAGTTCTTC. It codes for CSVEVDRPGLPYNEQFF.

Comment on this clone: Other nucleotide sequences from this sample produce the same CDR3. This CDR3 reads CASSLERGSNYGYTF. CDR3 nucleotides: TGTGCCAGCAGCTTAGAGAGGGGGTCTAACTATGGCTACACCTTC. V and J are TRBV11-2 and TRBJ1-2, with D possibly matching TRBD1 (6 bases). CDR1 is SGHAT and CDR2 is FQNNGV in the germline V gene. The ends were cut back, 0 bases at V and 0 bases at J, with 8 bases in the middle. The CDR3 extends over 15 amino acids.

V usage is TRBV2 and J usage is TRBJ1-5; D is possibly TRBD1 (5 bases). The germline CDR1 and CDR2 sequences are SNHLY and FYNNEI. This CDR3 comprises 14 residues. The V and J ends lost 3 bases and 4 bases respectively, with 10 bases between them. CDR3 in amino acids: CASSEGLRNQPQHF. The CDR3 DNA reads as TGTGCCAGCAGTGAGGGGCTCAGGAATCAGCCCCAGCATTTT. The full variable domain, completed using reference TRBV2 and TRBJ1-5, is EPEVTQTPSHQVTQMGQEVILRCVPISNHLYFYWYRQILGQKVEFLVSFYNNEISEKSEIFDDQFSVERPDGSNFTLKIRSTKLEDSAMYFCASSEGLRNQPQHFGDGTRLSIL.

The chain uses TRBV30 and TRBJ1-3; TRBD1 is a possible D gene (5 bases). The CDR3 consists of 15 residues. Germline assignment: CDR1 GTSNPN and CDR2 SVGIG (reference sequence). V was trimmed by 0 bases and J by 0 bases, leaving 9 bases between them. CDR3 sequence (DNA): TGTGCCTGGAGTGTGTCGGGACCCTCTGGAAACACCATATATTTT. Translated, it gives CAWSVSGPSGNTIYF.

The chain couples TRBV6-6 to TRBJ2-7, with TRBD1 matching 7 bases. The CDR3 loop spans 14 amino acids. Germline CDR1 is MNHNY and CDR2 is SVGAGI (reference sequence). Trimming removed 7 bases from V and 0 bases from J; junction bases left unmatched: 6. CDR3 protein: CASKPGQSSYEQYF. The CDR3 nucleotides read TGTGCCAGCAAACCGGGACAGTCCTCCTACGAGCAGTACTTC.

The DNA of the CDR3 is TGCGCCAGCAGCCAAGGCCTCATAGAGAATGAAAAACTGTTTTTT. It codes for CASSQGLIENEKLFF. The V gene is TRBV4-1, the J gene TRBJ1-4; D gene ambiguous. The CDR3 extends over 15 amino acids. Germline CDR1 is MGHRA and CDR2 is YSYEKL. V shed 1 base and J shed 5 bases, with 11 bases lying between them.